One and the same sample provided the 3 T cell receptor beta chains below, sequenced in a study of identical twins. One entry per CDR3 protein, called by TCRdb with MiXCR from the 5' RACE reads. The top ten clones hold under 2% of a sample with about 890,000 distinct CDR3 sequences, 9% to 15% of them seen once. The same data also contributed to another study, on yellow fever vaccine responses in identical twins.

Sequenced sample: PBMCs. The receptors derive from a woman aged 18 to 35 in good health.

J is TRBJ2-2 and V is TRBV10-3, with D maybe TRBD2 (5 bases). The germline V gene encodes CDR1 ENHRY and CDR2 SYGVKD. The CDR3 sequence is 16 residues long. Trimming removed 6 bases at V and 5 bases at J, with 19 bases between. CDR3 loop: CAIRQTADRDTGELFF. The CDR3 DNA reads as TGTGCCATCAGACAAACAGCGGACCGTGATACCGGGGAGCTGTTTTTT.

The chain joins TRBV10-3 to TRBJ2-7, with 8 bases that match TRBD2. This CDR3 spans 15 amino acids. The germline V gene encodes CDR1 ENHRY and CDR2 SYGVKD. The trim removed 7 bases at V and 2 bases at J, leaving 10 bases unmatched. The CDR3: CAITGAGGSTYEQYF. CDR3 sequence (DNA): TGTGCCATCACGGGGGCGGGAGGTTCGACCTACGAGCAGTACTTC.

There are many counts of this clonotype. V and J are TRBV9 and TRBJ2-3; tentative D call: TRBD1 (7 bases). The ends were cut back, 4 bases at V and 0 bases at J, with 15 bases in the middle. The V gene's germline CDR1 is SGDLS and CDR2 YYNGEE. The CDR3 is 16 residues long. The CDR3 nucleotides are TGTGCCAGCAGCCCTTATCAGGGGGGTAGCACAGATACGCAGTATTTT. Its translation: CASSPYQGGSTDTQYF.